This T cell receptor beta chain was identified in a study of blood T cell repertoires in COVID-19. Study summary: From T cells, B-cell-depleted T cells, or PBMCs came the material, which was cDNA or gDNA.

How the authors handled the data: Nucleated cell counts were estimated from reference gene primer amplification. The repertoire was sequenced with immunoSEQ multiplex PCR; TCRdb's copy has only in-frame clones and lacks some. The V and J calls and clone size come from that table; D and trimming were worked out from the DNA. The data show some 75,000 clones, roughly 90% seen once. The clonotype was recovered from a man aged 55 to 70 with acute or convalescent COVID-19. Sequencing was carried out using peripheral blood.

For the CDR3, the DNA is TGTGCCAGTAGTAACCCGGGACAGGGTATCGATGGCTACACCTTC. It specifies CASSNPGQGIDGYTF. This chain links TRBV19 with TRBJ1-2; TRBD1 matches 9 bases. After removal of 4 bases from V and 6 bases from J, the junction contained 9 bases not matched to a gene. CDR3 length: 15 residues. The germline V gene has CDR1 LNHDA and CDR2 SQIVND (reference sequence).